The rows below give T cell receptor beta chains drawn from one sample of a study of blood T cell repertoires in COVID-19. Sequencing was performed with immunoSEQ multiplex PCR; in TCRdb, only in-frame clones are kept and a portion is missing. The sample carries 100,000 to 150,000 clones, roughly 80% recorded once. Sequencing used peripheral blood. Receptors were obtained from a middle-aged man with acute or convalescent COVID-19. Both conserved end residues are part of each CDR3. A D gene is named only where the DNA matches it firmly. Clone size appears in some rows only: once, few, many, or a class for an expanded clone.

clone size | J gene | D gene | V gene | CDR3 protein | CDR3 DNA
few | TRBJ2-7 | NA | TRBV4-1 | CASSQDLTGFEQYF | TGCGCCAGCAGCCAAGATCTGACGGGGTTCGAGCAGTACTTC
NA | TRBJ2-3 | TRBD1 | TRBV11-2 | CASSLTGTAEGTQYF | TGTGCCAGCAGTCTTACCGGGACAGCAGAAGGCACGCAGTATTTT
NA | TRBJ1-2 | NA | TRBV18 | CASSLSVESNYGYTF | TGTGCCAGCTCCTTAAGCGTAGAGTCTAACTATGGCTACACCTTC
NA | TRBJ1-5 | NA | TRBV15 | CATSRVQGLQPQHF | TGTGCCACCAGCAGAGTGCAGGGTTTGCAGCCCCAGCATTTT
NA | TRBJ2-5 | NA | TRBV5-5 | CASSLEPGMETQYF | TGTGCCAGCAGCTTGGAGCCGGGGATGGAGACCCAGTACTTC
once | TRBJ1-1 | TRBD1 | TRBV19 | CASSNPSTGGLEAFF | TGTGCCAGTAGTAACCCATCGACAGGGGGCCTTGAAGCTTTCTTT
once | TRBJ2-3 | NA | TRBV2 | CASSPPVRDTQYF | TGTGCCAGCAGTCCCCCCGTCCGGGATACGCAGTATTTT
NA | TRBJ2-3 | NA | TRBV7-6 | CASSLALGRNTDTQYF | TGTGCCAGCAGCTTAGCGCTGGGGCGGAACACAGATACGCAGTATTTT
NA | TRBJ1-4 | NA | TRBV6-1 | CASSERWTTNEKLFF | TGTGCCAGCAGTGAGCGGTGGACAACTAATGAAAAACTGTTTTTT
NA | TRBJ1-4 | TRBD1 | TRBV2 | CASSPSRTGEGEKLFF | TGTGCCAGCAGTCCGAGTCGGACAGGGGAAGGCGAAAAACTGTTTTTT
NA | TRBJ2-3 | TRBD2 | TRBV10-3 | CAIGLAGMTSTDTQYF | TGTGCCATCGGACTAGCGGGGATGACTAGCACAGATACGCAGTATTTT
NA | TRBJ2-7 | TRBD1 | TRBV5-6 | CASSVGQGNPYEQYF | TGTGCCAGCAGCGTAGGACAGGGGAATCCCTACGAGCAGTACTTC
NA | TRBJ2-7 | NA | TRBV3-1/TRBV3-2 | CASSQDEQEQYF | TGTGCCAGCAGCCAAGATGAACAAGAACAGTACTTC
NA | TRBJ1-4 | NA | TRBV21-1 | CASSDRDRGILTNEKLFF | TGTGCCAGCAGCGACCGGGACAGGGGAATTTTAACTAATGAAAAACTGTTTTTT
once | TRBJ2-7 | NA | TRBV28 | CASSLNRDEQYF | TGTGCCAGCAGCCTCAACAGGGACGAGCAGTACTTC
NA | TRBJ2-3 | TRBD2 | TRBV3-1/TRBV3-2 | CASSPGVREGTDTQYF | TGTGCCAGCAGCCCAGGGGTGCGGGAGGGCACAGATACGCAGTATTTT
NA | TRBJ1-3 | NA | TRBV13 | CASSSRVAGNTIYF | TGTGCCAGCAGCTCCAGGGTTGCTGGAAACACCATATATTTT
NA | TRBJ2-3 | TRBD1 | TRBV11-1 | CASSHRQGVDTQYF | TGTGCCAGCAGCCACCGACAGGGTGTGGATACGCAGTATTTT
NA | TRBJ1-1 | NA | TRBV13 | CASSLAVNTEAFF | TGTGCCAGCAGCTTAGCTGTGAACACTGAAGCTTTCTTT
NA | TRBJ2-3 | TRBD1 | TRBV6-6 | CASSYPGQGTDTQYF | TGTGCCAGCAGTTACCCGGGACAGGGCACAGATACGCAGTATTTT
NA | TRBJ1-1 | NA | TRBV4-1 | CASSLRTADTEAFF | TGCGCCAGCAGCCTCCGGACAGCAGACACTGAAGCTTTCTTT
NA | TRBJ2-7 | NA | TRBV21-1 | CASSKAPGGEGLNNEQYF | TGTGCCAGCAGCAAAGCGCCCGGAGGAGAAGGACTAAATAACGAGCAGTACTTC
NA | TRBJ2-7 | TRBD1 | TRBV14 | CASNGQGAYEQYF | TGTGCCAGCAATGGACAGGGCGCCTACGAGCAGTACTTC
NA | TRBJ1-1 | NA | TRBV9 | CASSVGTLNTEAFF | TGTGCCAGCAGCGTAGGCACACTGAACACTGAAGCTTTCTTT
NA | TRBJ2-7 | TRBD1 | TRBV11-2 | CASSTGLGTGYEQYF | TGTGCCAGCAGCACAGGACTTGGGACAGGCTACGAGCAGTACTTC
NA | TRBJ2-7 | TRBD1 | TRBV5-1 | CASSFRQGAMYEQYF | TGCGCCAGCAGCTTCCGACAGGGGGCGATGTACGAGCAGTACTTC
NA | TRBJ1-2 | NA | TRBV3-1/TRBV3-2 | CASSQVREGWSGYTF | TGTGCCAGCAGCCAAGTAAGGGAGGGTTGGAGTGGCTACACCTTC
NA | TRBJ1-4 | TRBD1 | TRBV2 | CASSAQGAVKLFF | TGTGCCAGCAGTGCGCAGGGGGCGGTAAAACTGTTTTTT
once | TRBJ2-2 | TRBD1 | TRBV29-1 | CSVAGTGTNTGELFF | TGCAGCGTTGCCGGGACAGGGACCAACACCGGGGAGCTGTTTTTT
NA | TRBJ1-6 | TRBD1 | TRBV27 | CASSWDSLNSPLHF | TGTGCCAGCAGTTGGGACAGCCTAAATTCACCCCTCCACTTT
NA | TRBJ2-1 | NA | TRBV11-2 | CASRDVTGYNEQFF | TGTGCCAGCAGGGATGTAACGGGGTACAATGAGCAGTTCTTC
NA | TRBJ2-7 | NA | TRBV7-7 | CASSPDSRDKQYF | TGTGCCAGCAGCCCGGACTCACGGGATAAGCAGTACTTC
NA | TRBJ2-1 | TRBD2 | TRBV2 | CASSEISGGQTYNEQFF | TGTGCCAGCAGTGAAATTAGCGGGGGGCAAACCTACAATGAGCAGTTCTTC
NA | TRBJ2-5 | NA | TRBV5-1 | CASSLQSGQETQYF | TGCGCCAGCAGCTTGCAGTCGGGGCAAGAGACCCAGTACTTC
NA | TRBJ1-5 | NA | TRBV19 | CASSITGSPNQPQHF | TGTGCCAGTAGTATAACCGGTTCCCCCAATCAGCCCCAGCATTTT
NA | TRBJ2-3 | NA | TRBV29-1 | CSVDADTQYF | TGCAGCGTTGACGCAGATACGCAGTATTTT
NA | TRBJ2-7 | TRBD2 | TRBV27 | CASSQSGTSGSHEQYF | TGTGCCAGCAGTCAGTCAGGGACTAGCGGGAGCCACGAGCAGTACTTC
NA | TRBJ2-2 | TRBD2 | TRBV9 | CASSTLTSGRRELFF | TGTGCCAGCAGCACACTGACTAGCGGGAGACGGGAGCTGTTTTTT
NA | TRBJ1-2 | NA | TRBV3-1/TRBV3-2 | CASSQRSGANYGYTF | TGTGCCAGCAGCCAACGGTCGGGAGCTAACTATGGCTACACCTTC
NA | TRBJ1-1 | NA | TRBV6-5 | CASSYSWGPLPEAFF | TGTGCCAGCAGTTATTCCTGGGGGCCATTACCTGAAGCTTTCTTT
NA | TRBJ2-1 | NA | TRBV12-3/TRBV12-4 | CASSLRAGDEQFF | TGTGCCAGCAGTTTAAGGGCCGGGGATGAGCAGTTCTTC
NA | TRBJ1-2 | NA | TRBV5-1 | CASSLEGMGDGYTF | TGCGCCAGCAGCTTGGAAGGAATGGGCGATGGCTACACCTTC
NA | TRBJ2-6 | TRBD1 | TRBV19 | CASSIDILLRTGSGANVLTF | TGTGCCAGTAGTATAGACATCCTCCTCCGGACAGGGTCTGGGGCCAACGTCCTGACTTTC
few | TRBJ2-6 | TRBD1 | TRBV6-5 | CASSTGSGANVLTF | TGTGCCAGCTCGACAGGGTCCGGGGCCAACGTCCTGACTTTC
NA | TRBJ2-7 | TRBD1 | TRBV2 | CASSEGQGGLYEQYF | TGTGCCAGCAGTGAAGGACAGGGGGGCCTCTACGAGCAGTACTTC
few | TRBJ2-7 | TRBD2 | TRBV5-1 | CASSLEASGTIPYEQYF | TGCGCCAGCAGCTTGGAAGCTAGCGGGACCATTCCCTACGAGCAGTACTTC
NA | TRBJ2-5 | NA | TRBV7-6 | CASSLVGGEVGETQYF | TGTGCCAGCAGCTTAGTTGGGGGCGAGGTTGGAGAGACCCAGTACTTC
once | TRBJ2-5 | NA | TRBV29-1 | CSVDKAETQYF | TGCAGCGTTGATAAAGCAGAGACCCAGTACTTC
NA | TRBJ2-3 | NA | TRBV29-1 | CSVRQGSTDTQYF | TGCAGCGTTCGGCAGGGGAGCACAGATACGCAGTATTTT
once | TRBJ2-7 | NA | TRBV5-1 | CASSPLSGRAYEQYF | TGCGCCAGCAGCCCCCTCTCGGGCAGGGCGTACGAGCAGTACTTC
many | TRBJ1-1 | NA | TRBV18 | CASSPLTGTEAFF | TGTGCCAGCTCACCACTAACAGGGACCGAAGCTTTCTTT
NA | TRBJ2-7 | TRBD2 | TRBV29-1 | CSVETSGSLEQYF | TGCAGCGTTGAGACTAGCGGGAGCCTCGAGCAGTACTTC
NA | TRBJ2-5 | NA | TRBV10-2 | CASILSTEPQETQYF | TGCGCCAGCATCCTAAGCACAGAGCCCCAAGAGACCCAGTACTTC
NA | TRBJ1-6 | TRBD1 | TRBV11-2 | CASSSGTGGFNSPLHF | TGTGCCAGCAGCTCCGGGACAGGGGGCTTTAATTCACCCCTCCACTTT
few | TRBJ2-3 | TRBD2 | TRBV24-1 | CATSDFTSGGDADTQYF | TGTGCCACCAGTGATTTTACTAGCGGAGGAGATGCAGATACGCAGTATTTT
NA | TRBJ2-1 | TRBD2 | TRBV2 | CASQGLAFYNEQFF | TGTGCCAGCCAGGGACTAGCCTTTTACAATGAGCAGTTCTTC
NA | TRBJ1-5 | NA | TRBV6-6 | CASSYHVDQPQHF | TGTGCCAGCAGTTACCATGTTGATCAGCCCCAGCATTTT
NA | TRBJ2-2 | TRBD1 | TRBV4-1 | CASTQAGRGRSNTGELFF | TGCGCCAGCACCCAAGCGGGCAGGGGGCGGTCGAACACCGGGGAGCTGTTTTTT
NA | TRBJ1-2 | NA | TRBV9 | CASSVRDGGGFYGYTF | TGTGCCAGCAGCGTCCGTGATGGCGGGGGTTTCTATGGCTACACCTTC
few | TRBJ2-6 | TRBD1 | TRBV5-1 | CASRRTGALTGANVLTF | TGCGCCAGCAGGAGGACAGGGGCTCTCACTGGGGCCAACGTCCTGACTTTC